The clone carrying this T cell receptor beta chain was observed a few times. Antigen unknown. This entry belongs to a study of shared clonotypes between healthy human individuals. Assay used: immunoSEQ multiplex PCR; TCRdb lists only in-frame clones, some missing. The repertoire holds roughly 720,000 clones, with 90% as singletons. All participating donors were Caucasian adults from Nashville, Tennessee. Study-wide results and caveats: The study found lower generation probabilities in non-shared clonotypes than in those shared by all four donors.

This clonotype was sampled from a man aged 18 to 29 in good health. Some clones in this sample may be carry-over from other donors' samples. Specimen: memory CD8+ T cells from PBMCs. As to subset: CD45RO+ cells pooled with CCR7-negative TemRA cells.

CDR3 sequence reads: CASSVDPLSVAGNTIYF. The CDR3 DNA reads TGTGCCAGCAGCGTAGACCCCCTCTCGGTGGCTGGAAACACCATATATTTT. The rearrangement joins TRBV9 to TRBJ1-3; unclear D gene. The CDR3 sequence is 17 residues long. With 0 bases removed from V and 2 bases from J, the gap between germline ends came to 15 bases. Per germline, CDR1 SGDLS and CDR2 YYNGEE.